This T cell receptor (beta chain) was observed in a study of T cell responses to AZD1222 COVID-19 vaccine. The data were produced by immunoSEQ multiplex PCR, yet TCRdb's version contains in-frame clones alone and is incomplete. The sample has about 87,000 clones; approximately 88% are singletons. From germline, CDR1 is DFQATT and CDR2 SNEGSKA (reference sequence). This CDR3 is 11 amino acids long. V was clipped by 6 bases and J by 3 bases, with 9 bases between them. Sequencing used peripheral blood, obtained on day 0 of AZD1222 vaccination. This clonotype originated in an adult in good health. V is TRBV20-1 and J is TRBJ2-7; D might be TRBD2 (5 bases). The CDR3 DNA follows: TGCAGTGCCCGGGATAGCTACGAGCAGTACTTC. Protein sequence: CSARDSYEQYF.